These T cell receptor beta chains were read from a single sample in a study of T-cell reconstitution after alpha-beta-depleted transplantation in children. TCRdb re-derived calls from the PCR reads in MiXCR, one entry per CDR3 protein. The table includes 900,000 or so distinct CDR3 sequences, less than 20% detected once. Specimen: PBMCs, mostly from graft donor cells, collected 360 days after TCRalphabeta/CD19-depleted stem cell transplant. These receptors all come from a male patient younger than 18 who had a stem cell transplant for acute lymphoblastic leukemia, so the T cells may come from the graft donor. The CDR3 runs from the conserved cysteine through the conserved F or W. Fields, in order: V gene, J gene, D gene, clone size, CDR3 DNA, CDR3 protein. The D gene is left open where the match is weak. Size is omitted from some rows. Given values are once, few, many or a class for expanded clones.

V gene: TRBV7-9; J gene: TRBJ2-7; D gene: TRBD2; clone size: few; CDR3 DNA: TGTGCCAGCAGCTTAGCGGCCCGGACGGGACTAGCGGGCGAGTACTTC; CDR3 protein: CASSLAARTGLAGEYF
V gene: TRBV27; J gene: TRBJ2-2; D gene: .; clone size: few; CDR3 DNA: TGTGCCAGCAGTTTATACACGGGAGTGGAGCTGTTTTTT; CDR3 protein: CASSLYTGVELFF
V gene: TRBV5-1; J gene: TRBJ2-5; D gene: .; clone size: .; CDR3 DNA: TGCGCCAGCAGCCCCGGTTGGGGGCAGGAGACCCAGTACTTC; CDR3 protein: CASSPGWGQETQYF
V gene: TRBV5-1; J gene: TRBJ2-1; D gene: .; clone size: many; CDR3 DNA: TGCGCCAGCAGCATGGCAGGGGAGCAGTTCTTC; CDR3 protein: CASSMAGEQFF
V gene: TRBV9; J gene: TRBJ2-7; D gene: TRBD1; clone size: .; CDR3 DNA: TGTGCCAGCAGCGTAGTAGGGGACAGTATGGGCTACGAGCAGTACTTC; CDR3 protein: CASSVVGDSMGYEQYF
V gene: TRBV20-1; J gene: TRBJ1-1; D gene: TRBD1; clone size: .; CDR3 DNA: TGCAGTGCTATTCGGACAGGGGTGCTGAACACTGAAGCTTTCTTT; CDR3 protein: CSAIRTGVLNTEAFF
V gene: TRBV15; J gene: TRBJ2-5; D gene: .; clone size: few; CDR3 DNA: TGTGCCACCAGCAGAGATCCCCAAGTGACGCAAGAGACCCAGTACTTC; CDR3 protein: CATSRDPQVTQETQYF
V gene: TRBV7-8; J gene: TRBJ2-5; D gene: .; clone size: few; CDR3 DNA: TGTGCCAGCAGCTTATTTACGAGAGAGACCCAGTACTTC; CDR3 protein: CASSLFTRETQYF
V gene: TRBV5-1; J gene: TRBJ2-3; D gene: .; clone size: .; CDR3 DNA: TGCGCCAGCAGCTCGAAAGGGACCGGCACAGATACGCAGTATTTT; CDR3 protein: CASSSKGTGTDTQYF
V gene: TRBV18; J gene: TRBJ2-5; D gene: .; clone size: .; CDR3 DNA: TGTGCCAGCTCAATCGGCTTCAGCGGCCAAGAGACCCAGTACTTC; CDR3 protein: CASSIGFSGQETQYF
V gene: TRBV5-1; J gene: TRBJ2-2; D gene: TRBD1; clone size: few; CDR3 DNA: TGCGCCAGCAGCCGACCTCCTTGGACAGGGAAGTTCGGGGAGCTGTTTTTT; CDR3 protein: CASSRPPWTGKFGELFF
V gene: TRBV5-6; J gene: TRBJ2-3; D gene: TRBD2; clone size: few; CDR3 DNA: TGTGCCAGCAGCTTCCACTTACTAGCGGCCCCCACAGATACGCAGTATTTT; CDR3 protein: CASSFHLLAAPTDTQYF
V gene: TRBV5-6; J gene: TRBJ2-1; D gene: .; clone size: few; CDR3 DNA: TGTGCCAGCAGCTTTAGGCCCGGGCCCCTAAATGAGCAGTTCTTC; CDR3 protein: CASSFRPGPLNEQFF
V gene: TRBV18; J gene: TRBJ1-2; D gene: .; clone size: .; CDR3 DNA: TGTGCCAGCTCACCTACAGGGATCTATGGCTACACCTTC; CDR3 protein: CASSPTGIYGYTF
V gene: TRBV7-9; J gene: TRBJ2-3; D gene: .; clone size: .; CDR3 DNA: TGTGCCAGCAGCCTCAGCTGGGGTCCCTCCGATACGCAGTATTTT; CDR3 protein: CASSLSWGPSDTQYF
V gene: TRBV12-3/TRBV12-4; J gene: TRBJ1-1; D gene: .; clone size: .; CDR3 DNA: TGTGCCAGCAGTTTTACCGGGACCATCTCAACTGAAGCTTTCTTT; CDR3 protein: CASSFTGTISTEAFF
V gene: TRBV14; J gene: TRBJ1-3; D gene: .; clone size: .; CDR3 DNA: TGTGCCAGCAGCCAGTATAGAAAGGGACCAGGAAACACCATATATTTT; CDR3 protein: CASSQYRKGPGNTIYF
V gene: TRBV7-9; J gene: TRBJ1-2; D gene: .; clone size: .; CDR3 DNA: TGTGCCAGCAGCCCAAGGACTAACTATGGCTACACCTTC; CDR3 protein: CASSPRTNYGYTF
V gene: TRBV15; J gene: TRBJ1-1; D gene: .; clone size: .; CDR3 DNA: TGTGCCACCAGCAGAGATTTAAGGGCTGAAGCTTTCTTT; CDR3 protein: CATSRDLRAEAFF
V gene: TRBV29-1; J gene: TRBJ2-1; D gene: TRBD2; clone size: few; CDR3 DNA: TGCAGCGTTGAAAGCGGGAAAGGGTACAATGAGCAGTTCTTC; CDR3 protein: CSVESGKGYNEQFF
V gene: TRBV7-3; J gene: TRBJ2-1; D gene: TRBD2; clone size: .; CDR3 DNA: TGTGCCAGCAGCTCCTGGGCGGGAGAACCCAATGAGCAGTTCTTC; CDR3 protein: CASSSWAGEPNEQFF
V gene: TRBV20-1; J gene: TRBJ1-3; D gene: .; clone size: few; CDR3 DNA: TGCAGTGCTAGAGACAGGAGCTCTGGAAACACCATATATTTT; CDR3 protein: CSARDRSSGNTIYF
V gene: TRBV4-3; J gene: TRBJ2-3; D gene: .; clone size: many; CDR3 DNA: TGCGCCAGCAGCGCTTCCCGGGCCTTCGATACGCAGTATTTT; CDR3 protein: CASSASRAFDTQYF
V gene: TRBV7-8; J gene: TRBJ2-1; D gene: .; clone size: few; CDR3 DNA: TGTGCCAGCGCGAGATACTCCTACAATGAGCAGTTCTTC; CDR3 protein: CASARYSYNEQFF
V gene: TRBV19; J gene: TRBJ1-2; D gene: .; clone size: once; CDR3 DNA: TGTGCCTGCGCATCGCGCCCTCGACCTGAAGATGGCTACACCTTC; CDR3 protein: CACASRPRPEDGYTF
V gene: TRBV7-2; J gene: TRBJ2-1; D gene: TRBD1; clone size: few; CDR3 DNA: TGTGCCAGCAGCAGGGACAGGGGGTGGGATGAGCAGTTCTTC; CDR3 protein: CASSRDRGWDEQFF
V gene: TRBV6-1; J gene: TRBJ2-3; D gene: .; clone size: .; CDR3 DNA: TGTGCCAGCAGTCCTACAGGGCGCAGCACAGATACGCAGTATTTT; CDR3 protein: CASSPTGRSTDTQYF
V gene: TRBV5-1; J gene: TRBJ2-7; D gene: TRBD2; clone size: few; CDR3 DNA: TGCGCCAGCAGCCTGACGGGACTAGAAAACTACGAGCAGTACTTC; CDR3 protein: CASSLTGLENYEQYF
V gene: TRBV28; J gene: TRBJ2-3; D gene: .; clone size: few; CDR3 DNA: TGTGCCGCACGACCGACTGGGAGAACAGATACGCAGTATTTT; CDR3 protein: CAARPTGRTDTQYF
V gene: TRBV11-1; J gene: TRBJ2-1; D gene: TRBD2; clone size: .; CDR3 DNA: TGTGCCAGCAGCTTGTCAGGACTAGCGGGCCGGAACTACAATGAGCAGTTCTTC; CDR3 protein: CASSLSGLAGRNYNEQFF
V gene: TRBV5-1; J gene: TRBJ2-7; D gene: TRBD1; clone size: few; CDR3 DNA: TGCGCCAGCAGCCTTCCGGGACAGGGGTTTTGGGAGCAGTACTTC; CDR3 protein: CASSLPGQGFWEQYF